This T cell receptor beta chain was obtained from a study of shared clonotypes between healthy human individuals (dated by TCRdb to 2019 to 2021). Some background on the complete study: The cohort included three men and a couple of women between 18 and 49 years of age. Leukapheresis yielded between about 0.94 and 9 billion PBMCs per donor. To increase sequencing depth and limit assay-specific biases, different laboratories used diverse techniques to prepare libraries and sequence TCR repertoires. For each donor, CD4 naive and CD4 memory were each run on three plates, CD8 naive on two plates, and CD8 memory on one plate. To estimate repertoire size and how much clonotypes are shared between individuals, the study performed deep sequencing of blood TCR repertoires from a handful of healthy adults.

The investigation overall reported the following: Naive subsets generally had larger estimated clonotype richness than memory subsets did. Sampling was restricted to blood, and TCR repertoires in tissues likely differ from the TCR repertoires found in blood. Sharing across a few donors was observed for about 5% of naive CD4, 3% to 3.5% of naive CD8, roughly 2.3% of memory CD4, and about 0.4% of memory CD8 clonotypes. Pairwise subsampling led to the expectation that sequencing depth would affect the degree of clonotype sharing among donors. Rarefaction of sorted-subset datasets indicated incomplete sequencing despite the large sequencing depth. Clonotypes shared by all four sorted-subset donors showed higher generation probabilities than non-shared clonotypes. Because the study included a small number of donors, the genetic and exposure-history diversity represented was limited.

Deletion took 3 bases off V and 7 bases off J, with a span of 16 bases between the germline ends. The CDR3 runs 14 amino acids, cysteine and phenylalanine included. This entry keeps only the CDR3 DNA: 42 bases, framed from base 1. CDR1 and CDR2 were assigned from the germline V gene as MGHDK and SYGVNS. Using the deep immunoSEQ assay, TCR CDR3 regions were amplified from genomic DNA by multiplex PCR. Extracted genomic DNA from each cell subset was spread evenly across all wells of several immunoSEQ 96-well plates, with each plate serving as a replicate. For sorted subsets, each replicate PCR was loaded with 200 ng genomic DNA, equivalent to approximately 33,000 T cell genomes. Purified libraries were quantified with a Qubit 3.0 fluorometer, sized on a Bioanalyzer 2100, and re-quantified with the KAPA Library Quantification kit. Each immunoSEQ 96-well plate was sequenced on its own single-read 150-cycle Illumina NextSeq 550 flow cell. In the source study's methods: Because the immunoSEQ output included only junctional sequences and no quality scores, the filtering could not be the same as the filtering used for full-length reads. To assign V/J genes and CDR3, sequences were annotated using PyIR, a Python wrapper for IgBLAST v1.9, with IMGT germline references. Any read was removed if the V/J assignment was weak (E-value above 1e-6), the CDR3 was missing, or the read contained stop codons, out-of-frame junctions, or ambiguous translated residues. V3J clonotypes were defined as sequences sharing an identical inferred V gene, J gene, and CDR3 amino acid sequence. To compute the percentage overlap between repertoires, the number of shared unique clonotypes was divided by the size of the smaller repertoire. RTK rarefaction, the Chao1 estimator, and Recon v2.1 estimates of unobserved clonotypes were used to assess repertoire richness. For all TCRbeta clonotypes obtained by the gDNA method from a few donors, generation probabilities were computed with OLGA. What TCRdb holds here is the immuneACCESS table cut down to in-frame rearrangements. Part of the clones is not present; checked against another copy, under half of the missing clones reflect an unresolved V gene, and the others are unexplained. V and J calls and clone size are those listed in that table; D and trimming were worked out from the DNA. This sample comprises 2 million or so clones, about 95% of them detected only once. 0.85% to 1.2% of the sample is taken by the ten largest.

As to this clone: Its antigen remains undetermined. Base qualities are not at hand, and no much larger clone is one base apart.

CD8 naive samples were CD45RO-negative cells positively selected for CCR7, giving a CD45RA+CCR7+ population that excluded TemRA cells. Healthy HIV-negative adults with no recently reported acute infections or vaccinations were included as donors. Every donor was a Caucasian adult living in Nashville, Tennessee, USA. Blood was collected by leukapheresis, and PBMCs were isolated by Ficoll-Histopaque density gradient centrifugation and then cryopreserved in liquid nitrogen vapor phase. Purity and quantity of every magnetically sorted T cell population were checked by analytical flow cytometry. From each sorted fraction, genomic DNA was isolated and quantified by UV absorbance on a Nanodrop 2000c.

The sequenced sample was naive CD8+ T cells sorted from blood. The intended sense of this specimen's cell subset or site label: CD45RA+CCR7+. This TCR came from a man aged 18 to 30 in good health. Recombination joined TRBV25-1 with TRBJ2-7, with a weak D call of TRBD1 (6 bases match). This receptor has the CDR3 CASSDSGLTGEQYF. The sequenced DNA: TGTGCCAGCAGTGACTCGGGGCTCACAGGGGAGCAGTACTTC.